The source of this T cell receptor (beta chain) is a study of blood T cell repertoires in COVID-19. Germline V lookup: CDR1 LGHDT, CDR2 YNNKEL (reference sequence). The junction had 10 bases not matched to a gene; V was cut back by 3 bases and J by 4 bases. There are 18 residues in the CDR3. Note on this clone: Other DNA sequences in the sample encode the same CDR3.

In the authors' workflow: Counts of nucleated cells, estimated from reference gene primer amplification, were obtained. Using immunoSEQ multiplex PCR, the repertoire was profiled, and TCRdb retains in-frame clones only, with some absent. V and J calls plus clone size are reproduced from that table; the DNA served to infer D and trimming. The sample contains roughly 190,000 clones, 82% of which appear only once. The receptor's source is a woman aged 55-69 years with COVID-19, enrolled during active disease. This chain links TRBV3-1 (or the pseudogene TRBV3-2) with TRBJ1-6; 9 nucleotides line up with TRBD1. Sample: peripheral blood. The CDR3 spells CASSQESGTGTYNSPLHF. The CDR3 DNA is TGTGCCAGCAGCCAGGAATCCGGGACAGGGACTTATAATTCACCCCTCCACTTT.